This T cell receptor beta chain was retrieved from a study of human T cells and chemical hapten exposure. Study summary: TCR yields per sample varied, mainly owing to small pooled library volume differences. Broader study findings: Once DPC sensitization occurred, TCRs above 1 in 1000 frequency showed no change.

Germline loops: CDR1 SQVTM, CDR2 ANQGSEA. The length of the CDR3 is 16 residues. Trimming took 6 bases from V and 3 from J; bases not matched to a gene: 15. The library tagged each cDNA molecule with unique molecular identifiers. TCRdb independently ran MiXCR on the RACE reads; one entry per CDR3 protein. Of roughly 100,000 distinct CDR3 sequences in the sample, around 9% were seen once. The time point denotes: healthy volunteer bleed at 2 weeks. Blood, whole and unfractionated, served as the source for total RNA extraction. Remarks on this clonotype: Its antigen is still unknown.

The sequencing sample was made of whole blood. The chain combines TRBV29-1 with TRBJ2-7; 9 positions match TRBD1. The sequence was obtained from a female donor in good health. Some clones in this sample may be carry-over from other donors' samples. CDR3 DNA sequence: TGCAGCGTCGAATACATAGTGGGGACAGGGATCTACGAGCAGTACTTC. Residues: CSVEYIVGTGIYEQYF.